This TCR beta chain appears in the sequencing data of a study of cytomegalovirus exposure and HLA in healthy donors. Background on the study: Later analysis reported that the 110 or so validation repertoires shared the platform of the 600 to 750 first-cohort repertoires. Notes on the study in general: Rare TCR sequences dominated, though some public TCRs recurred in many donors. Some TCR beta chains (over 150 of them) were listed as cytomegalovirus-associated. According to a subsequent analysis, TCR clusters identified in the first cohort showed a tendency to co-occur across the roughly 120 validation repertoires.

Per the germline V gene, CDR1 is SNHLY and CDR2 is FYNNEI. This CDR3 is built from 14 residues. J gave up 0 bases and V 9 bases, and 4 bases lay outside the gene matches. Profiling relied on immunoSEQ multiplex PCR, and the TCRdb table lists in-frame clones only, not all of them. The sample records about 110,000 clones, approximately 86% being singletons. This clone was counted a single time. Its target is not known. The sequenced sample consisted of PBMCs. V gene TRBV2 combines with J gene TRBJ2-2; the match to TRBD2 covers 7 bases. The receptor's source is a young woman in good health and CMV-seropositive. The CDR3 reads CASTTSTNTGELFF. For the CDR3, the DNA is TGTGCCAGTACGACTAGCACGAACACCGGGGAGCTGTTTTTT.